This T cell receptor (beta chain) came from a study of sequential checkpoint blockade in melanoma. Noted treatment: randomized to nivolumab then ipilimumab (arm A) or the reverse (arm B). In this sample, this clone turned up a few times. Its target is not known. Study results and limitations: Mutational load did not correlate with tumor T-cell fraction or clonality.

Here immunoSEQ multiplex PCR was the method, and the copy in TCRdb shows in-frame clones only, minus some. This table has some 1,600 clones, under 25% appearing once. The sequence was collected from a human donor with melanoma. The starting material was tumor tissue (inferred from file names), obtained from a patient given nivolumab and ipilimumab in sequence.

The chain's CDR3 is CSVEDPGGGNIQYF. The CDR3 DNA sequence: TGCAGCGTTGAAGACCCRGGGGGGGGAAACATTCAGTACTTC. The chain combines TRBV29-1 with TRBJ2-4; TRBD2 aligns across 7 bases. This CDR3 is 14 amino acids long. V lost 0 bases, J lost 6 bases, and 5 bases stayed unmatched. Germline V CDR1 and CDR2: SQVTM, ANQGSEA.